This T cell receptor (beta chain) was obtained from a study of shared T cell receptors in the human thymus. Clones were read by immunoSEQ multiplex PCR, and TCRdb kept only the in-frame ones, dropping some. This sample has hundreds of thousands of clones, with around 87% found just once. Germline assignment: CDR1 MGHDK and CDR2 SYGVNS. V shed 7 bases, J shed 7 bases, and the junction held 8 bases outside the gene matches. This CDR3 is built from 14 residues. These same data were also listed under a study on human thymus T cells. That publication notes: Among the donors, all were healthy Finnish infants having corrective surgery for congenital heart defects. Thymus pieces cut out during corrective heart surgery were the tissue that was used. Thymic as well as blood repertoires seemed to favor certain V and J genes unevenly. Related research found strongly overlapping thymic repertoires in unrelated individuals.

The sequenced sample was thymocytes. The TCR was taken from a boy under three years old with a congenital heart defect. The J gene is TRBJ2-7, the V gene TRBV25-1; 12 bases match TRBD1. As DNA, the CDR3 is TGTGCCAGCACGGGGGGGACAGGGGGCCGGGAGCAGTACTTC. Translating gives CASTGGTGGREQYF.